The 21 T cell receptor beta chains below come from one sample, sequenced in a study of molecular identifiers for immune sequencing clone quantification. TCRdb processed the PCR reads anew with MiXCR; each CDR3 protein has one entry. The data show 460,000 or so distinct CDR3 sequences, about a fifth seen once. The sample consisted of naive CD8+ T cells from blood, with Jurkat cell RNA spiked in. The subset denotes: FACS-sorted CD8+CD4-CCR7+CD45RA+ naive T cells. The receptors originated from a human donor in good health. Some libraries in this study had Jurkat cell RNA spiked in.

The chain recombines TRBV9 with TRBJ2-1; D tentatively fits TRBD1 or TRBD2 (5 bases each). Germline V gene sequence: CDR1 SGDLS, CDR2 YYNGEE. The CDR3 loop spans 13 amino acids. V lost 4 bases to trimming and J lost 12 bases, with 17 bases between them. The CDR3 sequence is CASSSGDQGVQFF. The CDR3 nucleotides read TGTGCCAGCAGCTCTGGGGACCAAGGAGTGCAGTTCTTC.

This clonotype was counted many times. This sequence joins TRBV6-2 or TRBV6-3 and TRBJ2-3; D possibly corresponds to TRBD1 (5 bases). The germline V and J ends were trimmed by 4 bases and 8 bases, with 16 bases remaining between them. Germline V gene data show CDR1 as MNHEY and CDR2 as SVGEGT. The CDR3 length is 14 residues. The CDR3 DNA reads as TGTGCCAGCAGTTTGACGGTGTCCCAGGGTACGCAGTATTTT. It specifies CASSLTVSQGTQYF.

This clonotype was seen many times. J is TRBJ2-2 and V is TRBV12-5, with 7 bases aligning to TRBD2. V lost 5 bases and J lost 5; bases outside the gene matches: 5. Germline loops: CDR1 LGHNT, CDR2 FRNRAP. The length of the CDR3 is 14 residues. The CDR3 sequence: CASGPMGGTGELFF. For the CDR3, the DNA is TGTGCTAGTGGTCCAATGGGAGGGACCGGGGAGCTGTTTTTT.

This clonotype was picked up a small number of times. This chain connects TRBV7-8 to TRBJ1-4; tentatively, D is TRBD1 (6 bases). CDR3 size: 17 residues. V gave up 1 base and J gave up 0 bases, with 12 bases separating them. The V gene's germline CDR1 is SGHVS and CDR2 FQNEAQ. This chain's CDR3 is CASSLEGGLSTNEKLFF. The DNA for the CDR3 is TGTGCCAGCAGCTTAGAGGGGGGTCTTTCAACTAATGAAAAACTGTTTTTT.

Turning to this clonotype: At one end, the junction sequence differs from germline, possibly due to a read error. The gene calls are TRBV2 and TRBJ2-7, with D possibly TRBD1 on 6 matching bases. This CDR3 spans 15 amino acids. From germline, CDR1 is SNHLY and CDR2 FYNNEI. The CDR3 protein is CVSSDPGHNSYEQYF. Here the CDR3 DNA reads TGTGTCAGCAGTGACCCGGGACACAACTCCTACGAGCAGTACTTC.

Only one count was recorded for this clonotype. This may be a read error, as it is one base from a much larger clone. The chain is built from TRBV4-1 and TRBJ2-1; 7 nucleotides agree with TRBD1. There are 16 residues in the CDR3. CDR1 and CDR2 (germline): MGHRA, YSYEKL. The CDR3 DNA follows: TGCGCCAGCAGCCGAGCGACAGGGCTAGCCTACAATGAGCAGCTCTTC. This gives the protein CASSRATGLAYNEQLF.

This clonotype was seen repeatedly, ten times or more. CDR3 DNA: TGTGCCAGCAGCAAAGTGGCTGGGATTCGCAATCAGCCCCAGCATTTT. It translates to CASSKVAGIRNQPQHF. This chain joins TRBV21-1 and TRBJ1-5. TRBV21-1 corresponds to a pseudogene. This CDR3 comprises 16 residues.

This clonotype was seen only a few times. The rearrangement links TRBV11-2 to TRBJ2-1; 9 bases match TRBD2. The J segment lost 12 bases and the V segment lost 1 base, leaving 7 bases of the junction unmatched. This CDR3 is 14 amino acids long. CDR1 and CDR2 (germline): SGHAT, FQNNGV. As DNA, the CDR3 is TGTGCCAGCAGCTTAGGGGGACTAGCTTTAGGGCAGTTCTTC. Translation gives CASSLGGLALGQFF.

This clonotype was observed a handful of times. The chain has TRBV20-1 and TRBJ2-3; D unresolved. V lost 0 bases and J lost 2, with 15 bases in between. The CDR3 covers 16 residues. Germline CDR1 DFQATT, CDR2 SNEGSKA (reference sequence). CDR3 protein: CSARDRQSYSTDTQYF. The CDR3 bases are TGCAGTGCTAGAGATCGACAATCGTACTCCACAGATACGCAGTATTTT.

This chain connects TRBV11-2 to TRBJ2-3; 10 nucleotides match TRBD2. Germline V lookup: CDR1 SGHAT, CDR2 FQNNGV. After removal of 8 bases from V and 4 bases from J, the junction contained 12 bases not matched to a gene. This CDR3 spans 16 amino acids. The CDR3 DNA is TGTGCCAGCGGCGCCCGACTAGCGGGCCTGTCAGATACGCAGTATTTT. The encoded protein is CASGARLAGLSDTQYF.

The sample holds a few counts of this clonotype. The rearrangement links TRBV12-3 or TRBV12-4 to TRBJ2-2; 8 nucleotides line up with TRBD1. The CDR3 is made up of 15 amino acids. Losses at the gene ends were 10 bases for V and 7 bases for J; bases not matched to a gene: 14. The CDR3 DNA sequence: TGTGCCACCTGGCGGGACCAGGGGGCCGACGGGGAGCTGTTTTTT. It encodes CATWRDQGADGELFF.

This clonotype was found many times. The chain carries TRBV13 and TRBJ2-7; no firm D call. Germline CDR1 reads PRHDT; CDR2 reads FYEKMQ (reference sequence). The CDR3 has 11 amino acids. Deletions cut 5 bases from V and 6 bases from J, with 8 bases between. The CDR3 sequence: CASSTSTEQYF. The CDR3 bases are TGTGCCAGCAGCACCTCCACCGAGCAGTACTTC.

Of note for this clonotype: A much larger clone lies one base from this, so it may be a read error. The chain links TRBV6-6 to TRBJ1-1; D perhaps matches TRBD1 (5 bases). The CDR3 length is 15 residues. The V gene's germline CDR1 is MNHNY and CDR2 SVGAGI (reference sequence). For the CDR3, the DNA is TGTGCCAGCAGTCGCCTCCCCGGGGCGAACACTGAAGCTCTCTTT. This encodes CASSRLPGANTEALF.

Many counts were recorded for this clonotype. V usage is TRBV4-1 and J usage is TRBJ2-3; 9 positions agree with TRBD2. Germline loops: CDR1 MGHRA, CDR2 YSYEKL. V was clipped by 1 base and J by 7 bases; unmatched bases: 9. The CDR3 has 16 residues. As DNA, the CDR3 is TGCGCCAGCAGCCAAGTCCCAGCGGGGGGTTCATATACGCAGTATTTT. As protein: CASSQVPAGGSYTQYF.

The V and J genes are TRBV20-1 and TRBJ2-5, with TRBD1 as a possible D gene (6 bases). V lost 1 base, J lost 5 bases, and 20 bases lay in between. This CDR3 contains 16 residues. Germline loops: CDR1 DFQATT, CDR2 SNEGSKA (reference sequence). CDR3 protein: CSARVPRTEISETQYF. In DNA, the CDR3 is TGCAGTGCTAGAGTTCCCAGGACAGAAATTTCGGAGACCCAGTACTTC.

On this clonotype: Given a much more abundant clone one base away, this may be a read error. V is TRBV2 and J is TRBJ1-1, with 9 bases lining up with TRBD1. The CDR3 sequence is 16 residues long. Germline CDR1 SNHLY, CDR2 FYNNEI. DNA for the CDR3: TGTGCCAGCAGGGAGACGTGGACAGGGGTGAACACTGAAGCTCTCTTT. Protein sequence: CASRETWTGVNTEALF. Variable domain in full (rest from reference TRBV2 and TRBJ1-1): EPEVTQTPSHQVTQMGQEVILRCVPISNHLYFYWYRQILGQKVEFLVSFYNNEISEKSEIFDDQFSVERPDGSNFTLKIRSTKLEDSAMYFCASRETWTGVNTEALFGQGTRLTVV.

This clonotype was picked up a small number of times. This chain uses TRBV9 with TRBJ2-3; the D call may be TRBD1 or TRBD2 (6 bases each). This CDR3 has 13 residues. The germline V and J ends were trimmed by 6 bases and 6 bases, with 14 bases remaining between them. Germline V gene lookup returns CDR1 SGDLS and CDR2 YYNGEE. CDR3 nucleotides: TGTGCCAGCAACTCCGGAGGGGGTGATACGCAGTATTTT. This encodes CASNSGGGDTQYF.

This clonotype has more than one count but fewer than ten. The rearrangement links TRBV7-9 to TRBJ1-2; 8 nucleotides match TRBD1. Germline V lookup: CDR1 SEHNR, CDR2 FQNEAQ (reference sequence). Trimming cost V 1 base and J 3 bases; bases outside gene matches: 4. CDR3 length equals 15 residues. The CDR3 DNA is TGTGCCAGCAGCTTAGAGTCAGGGGGCTACTATGGCTACACCTTC. It codes for CASSLESGGYYGYTF.

The table lists this clonotype with many counts. This rearrangement joins TRBV3-1 to TRBJ2-5, with D maybe TRBD1 (5 bases). The CDR3 has 13 residues. Germline V lookup: CDR1 LGHDT, CDR2 YNNKEL (reference sequence). V dropped 4 bases and J dropped 7 bases, with 13 bases sitting between them. CDR3 sequence reads: CASSPSETATQYF. The CDR3 nucleotides are TGTGCCAGCAGCCCTTCCGAGACAGCGACCCAGTACTTC.

Points on this clonotype: A much larger clone differs from this one at a single base, so this may be a read error. V gene TRBV7-3 combines with J gene TRBJ2-6; 8 nucleotides agree with TRBD2. The V gene's germline CDR1 is SGHTA and CDR2 FQGTGA. Losses at the gene ends were 8 bases for V and 4 bases for J; bases not matched to a gene: 16. CDR3 length: 18 residues. This CDR3 is CASCPQGIAGLGANVLTF. The CDR3 nucleotides read TGTGCCAGCTGCCCTCAGGGGATAGCGGGATTGGGGGCCAACGTCCTGACTTTC.

There are a few counts of this clonotype. One junction end does not reproduce the germline sequence, and a read error may be involved. The gene calls are TRBV29-1 and TRBJ2-1; 15 bases line up with TRBD2. CDR3 size: 16 residues. Germline-derived CDR1 and CDR2 are SQVTM and ANQGSEA. The CDR3, as DNA: TGCAGCGTTCCTGGACTAGCGGGAGGGCCAGGGAATGAGCAGGTCTTC. This sequence encodes CSVPGLAGGPGNEQVF.